What follows is one TCR beta chain and its context. Its target is unknown. The data originate from a study of OX40 agonist ivuxolimab in advanced cancers. Overall study context: Given to patients was ivuxolimab, an agonistic anti-OX40 (CD134) antibody. The study, taken as a whole, reports: Partly responding patients at 0.1-3.0 mg/kg showed some of the smallest clonal expansion.

Repertoires were generated with immunoSEQ multiplex PCR, while TCRdb's copy carries only in-frame clones and drops some. The sample records tens of thousands of clones, around 94% being singletons. The CDR3 sequence is 13 residues long. V lost 2 bases, J lost 6 bases, and 14 bases lay in between. In germline, CDR1 is SQVTM, CDR2 ANQGSEA. The chain uses TRBV29-1 and TRBJ2-7; D call uncertain. This sequence originates from an adult with an advanced solid tumor such as melanoma, head and neck, liver or kidney cancer. The material sequenced was CD4+ or CD8+ T cells sorted from blood, taken in a trial of the OX40 agonist ivuxolimab. The CDR3 loop reads CSVELVSIGEQYF. CDR3 nucleotide sequence: TGCAGCGTTGAATTGGTCAGTATAGGCGAGCAGTACTTC.